The clone carrying this T cell receptor (beta chain) qualifies as medium-sized. This specimen comes from a study of liver allograft versus peripheral blood T cells. Overall study context: What was compared were the T cell receptor repertoires in transplanted livers and those in the peripheral blood of recipients.

TCRdb re-analysed the reads in MiXCR, keeping a single row per CDR3 protein. The sample contains about 9,200 distinct CDR3 sequences, about 19% of which appear only once. The J segment lost 2 bases and the V segment lost 0 bases, leaving 9 bases of the junction unmatched. CDR3 length: 17 amino acids. Germline V gives CDR1 MNHNY, CDR2 SVGAGI (reference sequence). The TCR was taken from a human patient who had a liver transplant. T cells may partly derive from the graft donor. The V and J genes are TRBV6-6 and TRBJ1-2, with 7 bases lining up with TRBD1. The CDR3 sequence: CASSYSSGTVLNYGYTF. CDR3 DNA sequence: TGTGCCAGCAGTTACTCTTCCGGGACAGTCTTAAACTATGGCTACACCTTC.